Sequencing of this T cell receptor beta chain was carried out in a study of cytomegalovirus exposure and HLA in healthy donors. Study at large: For the approximately 410 genotyped donors, 81% fell within the Caucasian-associated ancestry cluster.

The germline gives CDR1 MNHEY, CDR2 SVGAGI. The length of the CDR3 is 15 residues. Trimming cost V 0 bases and J 11 bases, with 19 bases left between them. The PCR was carried out with 60 Vbeta primers and 13 Jbeta primers. TCRdb's copy holds only in-frame clones and misses some; the assay was immunoSEQ multiplex PCR. The sample comprises roughly 230,000 clones, roughly 73% of which are singletons, and about 0.47% rests with the top ten. This clone was counted once. Its cognate antigen is unknown. General study findings and limits: Apart from CMV serostatus, no immune exposure information was available.

The V call is TRBV6-5, the J call TRBJ1-1; a possible D gene is TRBD1 (6 bases). Sequencing was performed on PBMCs. This receptor was obtained from a boy between 10 and 17 years old in good health and CMV-seronegative. CDR3: CASSYSKYGGQKAFF. In DNA, the CDR3 is TGTGCCAGCAGTTACTCGAAGTACGGAGGACAGAAGGCTTTCTTT.